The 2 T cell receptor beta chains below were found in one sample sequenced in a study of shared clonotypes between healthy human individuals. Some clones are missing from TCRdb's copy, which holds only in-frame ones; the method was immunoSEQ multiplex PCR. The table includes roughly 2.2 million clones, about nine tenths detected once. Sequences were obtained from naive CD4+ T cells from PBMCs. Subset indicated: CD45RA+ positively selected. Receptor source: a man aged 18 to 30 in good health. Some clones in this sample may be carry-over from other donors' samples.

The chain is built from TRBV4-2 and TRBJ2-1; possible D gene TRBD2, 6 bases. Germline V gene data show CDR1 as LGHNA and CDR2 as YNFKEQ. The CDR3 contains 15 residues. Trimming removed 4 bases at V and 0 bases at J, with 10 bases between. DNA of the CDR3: TGTGCCAGCAGCCGGGGCGGGACCTCCTACAATGAGCAGTTCTTC. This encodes CASSRGGTSYNEQFF.

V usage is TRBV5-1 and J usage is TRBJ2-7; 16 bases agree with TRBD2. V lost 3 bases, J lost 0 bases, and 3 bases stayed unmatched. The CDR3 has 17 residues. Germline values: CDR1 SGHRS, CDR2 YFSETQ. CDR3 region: CASSSGLAGGLSYEQYF. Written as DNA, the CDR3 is TGCGCCAGCAGCTCGGGACTAGCGGGAGGGCTCTCCTACGAGCAGTACTTC. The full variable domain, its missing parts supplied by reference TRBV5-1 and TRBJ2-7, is KAGVTQTPRYLIKTRGQQVTLSCSPISGHRSVSWYQQTPGQGLQFLFEYFSETQRNKGNFPGRFSGRQFSNSRSEMNVSTLELGDSALYLCASSSGLAGGLSYEQYFGPGTRLTVT.